This is a list of T cell receptor beta chains from one sample in a study of blood T cell repertoires in COVID-19. Profiling relied on immunoSEQ multiplex PCR, and the TCRdb table lists in-frame clones only, not all of them. The table lists roughly 230,000 clones, 84% of them singletons, with approximately 4% in the top ten. The sample comprised peripheral blood. The receptors here all came from a man aged 45-60 years with active or convalescent COVID-19. CDR3s include the opening cysteine and the closing phenylalanine or tryptophan. Each record gives: CDR3 length, J gene, clone size, V gene, CDR3 protein. A row's size may be missing; if present it is once, few, many or a size class.

17	TRBJ2-5	.	TRBV10-3	CAISATTSGGTQETQYF
16	TRBJ1-5	.	TRBV3-1/TRBV3-2	CASSLRQGSGNQPQHF
13	TRBJ1-1	.	TRBV12-3/TRBV12-4	CASRVTVNTEAFF
16	TRBJ2-1	.	TRBV7-7	CASSLGLAGGQNEQFF
18	TRBJ1-2	.	TRBV15	CATSRRAMPGAPRWGYTF
13	TRBJ2-1	.	TRBV6-1	CASSDPSAAGEFF
17	TRBJ2-5	.	TRBV24-1	CATSDGARTGGFETQYF
13	TRBJ1-5	.	TRBV6-2/TRBV6-3	CASRPSQDQPQHF
16	TRBJ2-2	.	TRBV29-1	CSVITTGNLNTGELFF
14	TRBJ1-2	.	TRBV2	CASSGAGRNYGYTF
14	TRBJ1-5	.	TRBV6-2/TRBV6-3	CASSDRDRYQPQHF
16	TRBJ1-5	.	TRBV7-9	CASSLGGQDSNQPQHF
12	TRBJ2-1	.	TRBV29-1	CSVGFAYNEQFF
16	TRBJ2-7	.	TRBV29-1	CSVAPFGVQGAGEQYF
16	TRBJ1-2	.	TRBV6-6	CASRRGAGPSNYGYTF
15	TRBJ1-5	.	TRBV28	CASSFGIGVTQPQHF
15	TRBJ1-1	.	TRBV5-1	CASSSGGSENTEAFF
18	TRBJ2-7	.	TRBV7-9	CASSAGRVAGGKINEQYF
15	TRBJ2-1	.	TRBV15	CATSRDPGYDNEQFF
15	TRBJ2-7	once	TRBV4-3	CASSQFLQGHYEQYF